This TCR beta chain was recorded in a study of beta chain features in type 1 diabetes. Study-wide results and limits: The study found moderately but significantly shorter TCRB CDR3s in all four CD4+ subsets of Type 1 diabetes patients. In patients and controls equally, PCR might favor templates that are shorter.

This clone was recorded a few times. Its antigen is as yet unknown. The same CDR3 can be traced to other DNA sequences in this sample. This CDR3 contains 14 residues. The V gene lost 1 base and the J gene lost 1 base, with 8 bases spanning the gap. Germline V lookup: CDR1 LGHNA, CDR2 YSLEER. The entirety of the isolated RNA underwent reverse transcription, so expressed TCRB transcripts were sequenced. The method was immunoSEQ multiplex PCR; TCRdb's version includes in-frame clones alone and lacks a portion of them. The sample carries around 710,000 clones, over 10% recorded once. Isolation of CD4+ naive, central memory, regulatory and stem cell-like memory cells was achieved by sorting via CD45RO/CCR7/CD25/CD127/CD95/CD27.

The rearrangement joins TRBV4-3 to TRBJ2-7; TRBD1 is a possible D gene (5 bases). The TCR was taken from a man under 40 with type 1 diabetes. Sequencing was carried out using naive CD4+ T cells from blood. CDR3 DNA: TGCGCCAGCAGCCAAGGGACACCGTCCTACGAGCAGTACTTC. Amino acid sequence: CASSQGTPSYEQYF.